Below are 11 T cell receptor beta chains sequenced from a single sample in a study of naive and memory T cell subsets (TCRdb year 2017). Library preparation employed UMI-ligation and nested PCR. Instrument on record: Illumina MiSeq. An equimolar mix of two oligonucleotides covering both TRBC1 and TRBC2 was used as the beta constant-region primer. The ligated cDNA went through four rounds of PCR with nested alpha and beta constant-region primers together with the SP2 primer. TCRdb's own reprocessing of the public reads used fastp at Q25 and MiXCR and kept productive beta chains. Merged by CDR3 protein, the rows form single entries marked with the most common genes and DNA. Counted in this sample were some 16,000 distinct CDR3 sequences; approximately 9% of them appeared once. The ten biggest clones cover 20% to 25% of the sample. Sequenced input: central memory CD8+ T cells from blood. The cell subset or site label here, explained by the study, means: central memory, CD45RA- CD27+. The receptors stem from a human donor in good health.

This clonotype was seen more than once but under ten times. The chain couples TRBV15 to TRBJ2-2; 8 bases match TRBD2. The trim removed 4 bases at V and 5 bases at J, leaving 9 bases unmatched. This CDR3 is 16 amino acids long. Per germline, CDR1 LNHNV and CDR2 YYDKDF (reference sequence). The CDR3 loop is CATSTRSGVETGELFF. Here the CDR3 DNA reads TGTGCCACCAGCACCCGTAGCGGGGTCGAAACCGGGGAGCTGTTTTTT.

This clonotype is medium-sized within its sample. V is TRBV27 and J is TRBJ2-5; 7 bases are shared with TRBD1. This CDR3 is 14 amino acids long. Losses at the gene ends were 6 bases for V and 0 bases for J; bases not matched to a gene: 4. From germline, CDR1 is MNHEY and CDR2 SMNVEV (reference sequence). The CDR3 coding sequence is TGTGCCAGCAGCCCGGGACAGTACCAAGAGACCCAGTACTTC. Translation: CASSPGQYQETQYF.

This clonotype was found many times. The chain has TRBV11-2 and TRBJ2-7, with TRBD2 matching 8 bases. This CDR3 region has 15 residues. V was clipped by 0 bases and J by 4 bases; unmatched bases: 5. Germline assignment: CDR1 SGHAT and CDR2 FQNNGV. This chain's CDR3 is CASSLDVTGGYEQYF. CDR3 DNA sequence: TGTGCCAGCAGCTTAGACGTTACGGGAGGGTACGAGCAGTACTTC. The full variable domain, rest sourced from reference TRBV11-2 and TRBJ2-7, is EAGVAQSPRYKIIEKRQSVAFWCNPISGHATLYWYQQILGQGPKLLIQFQNNGVVDDSQLPKDRFSAERLKGVDSTLKIQPAKLEDSAVYLCASSLDVTGGYEQYFGPGTRLTVT.

This clonotype was counted many times. V is TRBV7-6 and J is TRBJ1-1; D is undetermined. Between the trimmed V and J ends, which lost 1 base and 0 bases, there was a span of 9 bases. The CDR3 totals 15 residues. Germline V gene lookup returns CDR1 SGHVS and CDR2 FNYEAQ. The chain's CDR3 is CASSLVPPVNTEAFF. CDR3 in DNA: TGTGCCAGCAGCTTAGTACCCCCAGTGAACACTGAAGCTTTCTTT.

This clonotype was counted ten times or more. CDR3 coding DNA: TGTGCCAGCAGTTATCATTGGACAGGATCAAATGAAAAACTGTTTTTT. This codes for CASSYHWTGSNEKLFF. The chain employs TRBV6-5 and TRBJ1-4; 7 bases map to TRBD1. The germline V gene encodes CDR1 MNHEY and CDR2 SVGAGI. The CDR3 is 16 amino acids. The J segment lost 5 bases and the V segment lost 3 bases, leaving 9 bases of the junction unmatched.

This clonotype was detected a few times. The rearrangement uses TRBV28 and TRBJ2-2, with D perhaps being TRBD1 or TRBD2 (5 bases each). Germline V gives CDR1 MDHEN, CDR2 SYDVKM. Trimming took off 0 bases at V and 0 bases at J, with 8 bases between the two ends. There are 16 residues in the CDR3. This CDR3 reads CASSLWGTSNTGELFF. DNA of the CDR3: TGTGCCAGCAGTTTATGGGGGACGTCGAACACCGGGGAGCTGTTTTTT.

This clonotype was counted ten times or more. The chain joins TRBV30 to TRBJ2-7; 8 nucleotides match TRBD1. The CDR3 has 14 amino acids. Germline V gene data show CDR1 as GTSNPN and CDR2 as SVGIG (reference sequence). V shed 5 bases and J 2 bases; nucleotides not matched to a gene: 8. CDR3 coding DNA: TGTGCCTGGGCGTCCGGGACAGGTCCCTACGAGCAGTACTTC. Translated, it gives CAWASGTGPYEQYF.

This clonotype came up many times. The V call is TRBV10-3, the J call TRBJ1-2; weak D call: TRBD1 (5 bases). The ends were cut back, 0 bases at V and 7 bases at J, with 9 bases in the middle. The V gene's germline CDR1 is ENHRY and CDR2 SYGVKD. The CDR3 spans 13 residues. CDR3 DNA sequence: TGTGCCATCAGTGAGTCAGGGGTCGCTGGCTACACCTTC. It yields the protein CAISESGVAGYTF.

The chain is built from TRBV5-1 and TRBJ2-1; D unclear. The germline V and J ends were trimmed by 4 bases and 8 bases, with 13 bases remaining between them. CDR1 SGHRS and CDR2 YFSETQ come from the germline V gene. The CDR3 sequence is 13 residues long. The CDR3 coding sequence is TGCGCCAGCAGCACCATCTACAGCCATGAGCAGTTCTTC. Its protein product is CASSTIYSHEQFF.

In this sample, this clonotype turned up many times. The V and J genes are TRBV9 and TRBJ1-2; unclear D gene. CDR1 SGDLS and CDR2 YYNGEE come from the germline V gene. The length of the CDR3 is 15 residues. The V end lost 3 bases, the J end lost 0 bases, and 12 bases lay between the germline ends. The chain's CDR3 is CASSDTWGANYGYTF. The DNA of the CDR3 is TGTGCCAGCAGCGATACTTGGGGAGCTAACTATGGCTACACCTTC.

The chain carries TRBV13 and TRBJ2-7; 8 bases are shared with TRBD2. CDR3 size: 15 residues. Germline trimming cut 3 bases from V and 0 bases from J; bases unmatched to any gene: 4. Germline V lookup: CDR1 PRHDT, CDR2 FYEKMQ (reference sequence). CDR3 sequence reads: CASSFVAGSSYEQYF. CDR3 coding DNA: TGTGCCAGCAGCTTTGTAGCGGGGAGCTCCTACGAGCAGTACTTC.